The 31 T cell receptor beta chains in this list originate from one sample, sequenced in a study of T cells in Graves' hyperthyroidism and ophthalmopathy. Amplified TCR beta CDR3 regions derived from RNA transcripts. HTBI primers were employed in a first-round RT-PCR of the TCR CDR3. TCRdb re-called the multiplex PCR reads through MiXCR, storing one row per CDR3 protein. The profile shows about 600,000 distinct CDR3 sequences, about a sixth of them singletons. Specimen: blood. All receptors come from a woman in her thirties or forties with Graves' ophthalmopathy.

This clonotype was counted at least ten times. The chain has TRBV7-2 and TRBJ2-5, with TRBD2 identical over 8 bases. The junction had 13 bases not matched to a gene; V was cut back by 6 bases and J by 4 bases. Germline V lookup: CDR1 SGHTA, CDR2 FQGNSA. This CDR3 comprises 16 residues. CDR3 sequence: CASSSYGTRGGETQYF. CDR3 DNA sequence: TGTGCCAGCAGTTCCTACGGGACTCGGGGGGGAGAGACCCAGTACTTC. Full variable domain (missing parts from reference TRBV7-2 and TRBJ2-5): GAGVSQSPSNKVTEKGKDVELRCDPISGHTALYWYRQSLGQGLEFLIYFQGNSAPDKSGLPSDRFSAERTGGSVSTLTIQRTQQEDSAVYLCASSSYGTRGGETQYFGPGTRLLVL.

V usage is TRBV6-2 or TRBV6-3 and J usage is TRBJ2-4; no definite D call. V gave up 2 bases and J gave up 0 bases, with 8 bases separating them. The CDR3 covers 15 residues. The germline V gene has CDR1 MNHEY and CDR2 SVGEGT. CDR3 bases: TGTGCCAGCAGTTACGCGGTGATAGCCAAAAACATTCAGTACTTC. It yields the protein CASSYAVIAKNIQYF.

This clonotype was seen repeatedly, ten times or more. The gene calls are TRBV28 and TRBJ2-1; 7 positions agree with TRBD1. The ends lost 6 bases at V and 5 bases at J; junction bases unmatched: 10. Germline assignment: CDR1 MDHEN and CDR2 SYDVKM. This CDR3 comprises 15 residues. The CDR3 loop is CASRDYRGGDNEQFF. For the CDR3, the DNA is TGTGCCAGCAGGGATTACAGGGGTGGTGACAATGAGCAGTTCTTC.

As to this clonotype: A much larger clone sits a single nucleotide away, making a read error possible. The chain recombines TRBV28 with TRBJ1-2; D is ambiguous. The ends were cut back, 3 bases at V and 8 bases at J, with 10 bases in the middle. This CDR3 has 12 residues. In germline, CDR1 is MDHEN, CDR2 SYDVKM. The CDR3 DNA is TGTGCCAGCAGTTTTTCTCCTTCGGGCTACACCTTC. Translated, it gives CASSFSPSGYTF.

This clonotype showed up many times. V and J are TRBV6-2 or TRBV6-3 and TRBJ1-5, with TRBD1 identical over 8 bases. Germline loops: CDR1 MNHEY, CDR2 SVGEGT. With 2 bases clipped from V and 1 base from J, the junction kept 4 bases outside the gene matches. This CDR3 contains 16 residues. CDR3 in DNA: TGTGCCAGCAGTTACGCCGGACAGGGAAGCAATCAGCCCCAGCATTTT. Protein sequence: CASSYAGQGSNQPQHF.

The J gene is TRBJ2-7, the V gene TRBV20-1; TRBD2 aligns across 9 bases. Germline assignment: CDR1 DFQATT and CDR2 SNEGSKA (reference sequence). The CDR3 totals 14 residues. The junction had 10 bases not matched to a gene; V was cut back by 7 bases and J by 3 bases. CDR3 region: CSVPDQRGDYEQYF. CDR3 DNA sequence: TGCAGTGTCCCGGACCAGCGGGGGGACTACGAGCAGTACTTC.

This clonotype was seen repeatedly, ten times or more. V usage is TRBV7-8 and J usage is TRBJ1-2, with 9 positions matching TRBD1. After removal of 5 bases from V and 5 bases from J, the junction contained 6 bases not matched to a gene. Germline V gene lookup returns CDR1 SGHVS and CDR2 FQNEAQ. CDR3 length: 14 amino acids. The CDR3 DNA reads TGTGCCAGCAGCAACCGACAGGGGGGTTATGGCTACACCTTC. It is translated as CASSNRQGGYGYTF.

This clonotype was recorded a few times. The rearrangement uses TRBV7-9 and TRBJ2-1; 11 bases match TRBD2. Germline-derived CDR1 and CDR2 are SEHNR and FQNEAQ (reference sequence). V lost 4 bases, J lost 8 bases, and 7 bases stayed unmatched. This CDR3 is built from 15 residues. CDR3 protein: CASSSSTSGTYEQFF. Here the CDR3 DNA reads TGTGCCAGCAGCTCATCGACTAGCGGGACCTATGAGCAGTTCTTC.

There are a few counts of this clonotype. This chain connects TRBV20-1 to TRBJ2-7; 9 positions match TRBD2. J gave up 3 bases and V 3 bases, and 9 bases lay outside the gene matches. Germline lookup yields CDR1 DFQATT and CDR2 SNEGSKA (reference sequence). This CDR3 comprises 15 residues. The CDR3 here is CSASTGLANFYEQYF. As DNA, the CDR3 is TGCAGTGCTAGCACGGGACTAGCTAACTTCTACGAGCAGTACTTC.

There are many counts of this clonotype. The chain carries TRBV3-1 and TRBJ1-2; a possible D gene is TRBD1 (6 bases). V was cut by 0 bases and J by 4 bases, with 6 bases left in between. Looked up from germline, CDR1 is LGHDT and CDR2 is YNNKEL (reference sequence). This CDR3 is 13 amino acids long. Written as DNA, the CDR3 is TGTGCCAGCAGCCAAGAAGGGGGCTATGGCTACACCTTC. This codes for CASSQEGGYGYTF.

In its sample, this clonotype was seen many times. The rearrangement uses TRBV5-1 and TRBJ1-1, with 8 bases identical to TRBD1. Unmatched junction bases numbered 7, after V lost 4 bases and J lost 2 bases. Germline V gene lookup returns CDR1 SGHRS and CDR2 YFSETQ. The CDR3 extends over 15 amino acids. Here the CDR3 reads CASSPDGQGNTEAFF. CDR3 DNA: TGCGCCAGCAGCCCAGACGGACAGGGCAACACTGAAGCTTTCTTT.

In its sample, this clonotype was seen a few times. This chain connects TRBV5-1 to TRBJ1-6; a weak D match, TRBD1 (5 bases). The germline CDR1 and CDR2 sequences are SGHRS and YFSETQ. This CDR3 has 14 amino acids. V was shortened by 2 bases and J by 9 bases, with 12 bases between the two germline ends. The CDR3 spells CASSLSLGPSPLHF. The CDR3 nucleotides read TGCGCCAGCAGCTTATCTCTGGGACCTTCACCCCTCCACTTT. Combining the CDR3 with reference TRBV5-1 and TRBJ1-6 gives the whole variable domain KAGVTQTPRYLIKTRGQQVTLSCSPISGHRSVSWYQQTPGQGLQFLFEYFSETQRNKGNFPGRFSGRQFSNSRSEMNVSTLELGDSALYLCASSLSLGPSPLHFGNGTRLTVT.

This clonotype was seen at least ten times. This chain joins TRBV2 and TRBJ2-1; D gene ambiguous. The CDR3 spans 12 residues. V dropped 6 bases and J dropped 7 bases, with 10 bases sitting between them. Germline V gives CDR1 SNHLY, CDR2 FYNNEI. CDR3 in amino acids: CASRRLGNEQFF. The CDR3 bases are TGTGCCAGCAGGAGACTGGGGAATGAGCAGTTCTTC.

Many counts were recorded for this clonotype. The V call is TRBV30, the J call TRBJ2-7; tentatively, D is TRBD2 (5 bases). From germline, CDR1 is GTSNPN and CDR2 SVGIG (reference sequence). This CDR3 is built from 14 residues. The V end lost 3 bases, the J end lost 4 bases, and 16 bases lay between the germline ends. The CDR3 reads CAWSHPGETYEQYF. The DNA for the CDR3 is TGTGCCTGGAGCCACCCCGGGGAGACATACGAGCAGTACTTC.

This clonotype was detected ten times or more. The rearrangement joins TRBV2 to TRBJ2-2; maybe TRBD1 (5 bases). This CDR3 has 14 residues. V was cut by 3 bases and J by 2 bases, with 7 bases left in between. The germline V gene has CDR1 SNHLY and CDR2 FYNNEI. The CDR3 protein is CASSETVNTGELFF. The CDR3 DNA reads TGTGCCAGCAGTGAGACAGTTAACACCGGGGAGCTGTTTTTT.

The J gene is TRBJ2-7, the V gene TRBV28; 9 positions agree with TRBD1. The CDR3 is 14 amino acids. Germline-derived CDR1 and CDR2 are MDHEN and SYDVKM. With V trimmed by 6 bases and J by 3 bases, 6 bases remained unmatched. CDR3 nucleotides: TGTGCCAGCAGACCTCCGGGACAGGGCTACGAGCAGTACTTC. As protein: CASRPPGQGYEQYF.

Worth noting for this clonotype: Just one base apart from a much larger clone, this may be a read error. The V gene is TRBV6-5, the J gene TRBJ2-7; 12 bases line up with TRBD2. Germline-derived CDR1 and CDR2 are MNHEY and SVGAGI. CDR3 size: 15 residues. The trim removed 0 bases at V and 6 bases at J, leaving 3 bases unmatched. In nucleotides, the CDR3 is TGTGCCAGCAGTTACTCGACTAGCGGGAGACGCGAGCAGTACTTC. The encoded protein is CASSYSTSGRREQYF.

The rearrangement links TRBV19 to TRBJ2-7, with TRBD2 identical over 7 bases. CDR1 is LNHDA and CDR2 is SQIVND in the germline V gene (reference sequence). The CDR3 extends over 16 amino acids. J lost 2 bases, V lost 5 bases, and 12 bases had no gene match. The CDR3 loop is CASSQQGGGRTYEQYF. As DNA, the CDR3 is TGTGCCAGTAGTCAACAAGGCGGGGGAAGGACCTACGAGCAGTACTTC. The full variable domain, its missing parts supplied by reference TRBV19 and TRBJ2-7, is DGGITQSPKYLFRKEGQNVTLSCEQNLNHDAMYWYRQDPGQGLRLIYYSQIVNDFQKGDIAEGYSVSREKKESFPLTVTSAQKNPTAFYLCASSQQGGGRTYEQYFGPGTRLTVT.

The rearrangement joins TRBV6-1 to TRBJ2-7; possible D gene TRBD1, 5 bases. The germline V and J ends were trimmed by 7 bases and 0 bases, with 16 bases remaining between them. The V gene's germline CDR1 is MNHNS and CDR2 SASEGT. The CDR3 extends over 15 amino acids. For the CDR3, the DNA is TGTGCCAGCAAGAAGGTTCCAGACAGCTCCTACGAGCAGTACTTC. Translating it yields CASKKVPDSSYEQYF.

With regard to this clonotype: This sequence may be a read error, since a much larger clone differs from it by one base. The CDR3 nucleotides read TGCAGTGCCCCCTGGCAGGGGTCCTATGGCTACACCTTC. Translation gives CSAPWQGSYGYTF. The chain joins TRBV20-1 to TRBJ1-2, with D possibly being TRBD1 (6 bases). CDR1 and CDR2 from the germline V gene are DFQATT and SNEGSKA (reference sequence). This CDR3 is built from 13 residues. With 6 bases removed from V and 4 bases from J, the gap between germline ends came to 15 bases.

In its sample, this clonotype was seen once. The chain carries TRBV10-3 and TRBJ1-4; TRBD1 matches 7 bases. CDR3 size: 14 residues. V dropped 2 bases and J dropped 4; count of bases not matched to a gene: 1. Germline V gene data show CDR1 as ENHRY and CDR2 as SYGVKD. CDR3 nucleotides: TGTGCCATCAGTGAGCGACAGGGTAATGAAAAACTGTTTTTT. It codes for CAISERQGNEKLFF.

The V gene is TRBV5-5, the J gene TRBJ2-3; weak D call: TRBD1 (6 bases). Germline V gene lookup returns CDR1 SGHKS and CDR2 YYEKEE (reference sequence). Deletions cut 0 bases from V and 1 base from J, with 18 bases between. The CDR3 covers 18 residues. CDR3 bases: TGTGCCAGCAGCTTGGCTTTTTTGGGGGCGCGGGGCACAGATACGCAGTATTTT. It specifies CASSLAFLGARGTDTQYF.

The table lists this clonotype with many counts. The V call is TRBV7-2, the J call TRBJ1-2, with TRBD1 as a possible D gene (5 bases). Deletions cut 2 bases from V and 8 bases from J, with 12 bases between. This CDR3 region has 13 residues. In germline, CDR1 is SGHTA, CDR2 FQGNSA. The CDR3: CASSLSRDQGYTF. The DNA for the CDR3 is TGTGCCAGCAGCTTATCCAGGGATCAAGGCTACACCTTC.

The chain recombines TRBV2 with TRBJ1-5, with D tentatively TRBD1 (5 bases). The germline V gene encodes CDR1 SNHLY and CDR2 FYNNEI. The length of the CDR3 is 14 residues. V gave up 6 bases and J gave up 4 bases, with 13 bases separating them. The CDR3 DNA is TGTGCCAGCAGCTTGGGACTGCCAAATCAGCCCCAGCATTTT. Protein: CASSLGLPNQPQHF.

This clonotype was detected ten times or more. This chain links TRBV10-3 with TRBJ1-2; no reliable D call. V lost 5 bases to trimming and J lost 4 bases, with 11 bases between them. Germline V lookup: CDR1 ENHRY, CDR2 SYGVKD. This CDR3 has 13 residues. The CDR3 DNA is TGTGCCATCAGTAGCACGGTCGGCTATGGCTACACCTTC. This sequence encodes CAISSTVGYGYTF.

This clonotype was counted many times. The rearrangement links TRBV18 to TRBJ1-1, with D tentatively TRBD1 (5 bases). V lost 0 bases and J 1 base, leaving 12 bases between the germline ends. From germline, CDR1 is KGHSH and CDR2 LQKENI. The CDR3 spans 16 residues. CDR3 residues: CASSPPSQGENTEAFF. In nucleotides, the CDR3 is TGTGCCAGCTCACCACCGTCACAAGGGGAGAACACTGAAGCTTTCTTT.

This clonotype was seen more than once but under ten times. This chain connects TRBV30 to TRBJ2-2, with 9 bases lining up with TRBD1. CDR3 length: 14 residues. V was pared by 5 bases and J by 5 bases, with 6 bases of the junction left unmatched. Germline CDR1 is GTSNPN and CDR2 is SVGIG (reference sequence). This chain's CDR3 is CAWSTTGGTGELFF. The CDR3 DNA reads as TGTGCCTGGTCAACGACAGGGGGGACCGGGGAGCTGTTTTTT.

The chain links TRBV6-2 or TRBV6-3 to TRBJ1-1; no firm D call. The CDR3 length is 13 residues. Looked up from germline, CDR1 is MNHEY and CDR2 is SVGEGT. The V and J ends lost 7 bases and 0 bases respectively, with 9 bases between them. The DNA of the CDR3 is TGTGCCAGCAATCAGTTCATGAACACTGAAGCTTTCTTT. This sequence encodes CASNQFMNTEAFF.

This chain's CDR3 is CASSYGQASDTQYF. CDR3 nucleotide sequence: TGTGCCAGCAGCTATGGGCAGGCTTCGGATACGCAGTATTTT. The rearrangement links TRBV3-1 to TRBJ2-3; D is ambiguous. The germline V gene has CDR1 LGHDT and CDR2 YNNKEL (reference sequence). The CDR3 spans 14 residues. Trimming pared 5 bases from V and 6 bases from J, leaving 15 bases between.

This clonotype has only a few counts. The rearrangement joins TRBV19 to TRBJ1-5, with D perhaps matching TRBD1 (5 bases). The V and J ends lost 5 bases and 1 base respectively, with 15 bases between them. CDR3 length equals 16 residues. Germline values: CDR1 LNHDA, CDR2 SQIVND (reference sequence). The CDR3 DNA reads TGTGCCAGTAGTCCCGGGGGGACGACAAGCAATCAGCCCCAGCATTTT. It specifies CASSPGGTTSNQPQHF.

This clonotype occurred many times. This chain uses TRBV2 with TRBJ2-2; 7 bases line up with TRBD1. CDR3 size: 15 residues. V was clipped by 6 bases and J by 1 base; unmatched bases: 5. Germline V lookup: CDR1 SNHLY, CDR2 FYNNEI. The CDR3 reads CASSIDRVNTGELFF. The CDR3 DNA sequence: TGTGCCAGCAGCATTGACAGGGTGAACACCGGGGAGCTGTTTTTT.